These 26 T cell receptor beta chains originate from one sample sequenced in a study of blood T cells in healthy people across ages. It was with a sample-barcoded 5' primer and a J-beta primer mix that a second PCR of about 6 to 12 cycles was run. MiXCR, applied by TCRdb to the 5' RACE reads, yields one record per CDR3 protein. The profile shows hundreds of thousands of distinct CDR3 sequences, about 44% of them singletons. The specimen was blood. Receptors were obtained from a young man in good health.

This clonotype has only a few counts. The chain carries TRBV4-2 and TRBJ2-3; 13 nucleotides match TRBD2. The CDR3 totals 19 residues. Germline CDR1 and CDR2: LGHNA and YNFKEQ. The trim removed 4 bases at V and 1 base at J, leaving 11 bases unmatched. The CDR3 DNA sequence: TGTGCCAGCAGCCGAACCGGACTAGCGGGGGATTTTGGCACAGATACGCAGTATTTT. Protein: CASSRTGLAGDFGTDTQYF.

This chain connects TRBV28 to TRBJ2-1; 11 bases line up with TRBD1. Germline assignment: CDR1 MDHEN and CDR2 SYDVKM. V was pared by 3 bases and J by 7 bases, with 5 bases of the junction left unmatched. The CDR3 runs 15 residues. DNA of the CDR3: TGTGCCAGCAGTTTCGGACAGGGGGCGATGAATGAGCAGTTCTTC. This sequence encodes CASSFGQGAMNEQFF.

The chain employs TRBV5-1 and TRBJ2-3; D is undetermined. Trimming removed 1 base from V and 0 bases from J, with 9 bases in between. This CDR3 spans 15 amino acids. Looked up from germline, CDR1 is SGHRS and CDR2 is YFSETQ. The CDR3 region is CASSLQPLSTDTQYF. The CDR3 DNA follows: TGCGCCAGCAGCTTGCAACCACTTAGCACAGATACGCAGTATTTT. The whole variable domain, remainder taken from reference TRBV5-1 and TRBJ2-3, is KAGVTQTPRYLIKTRGQQVTLSCSPISGHRSVSWYQQTPGQGLQFLFEYFSETQRNKGNFPGRFSGRQFSNSRSEMNVSTLELGDSALYLCASSLQPLSTDTQYFGPGTRLTVL.

The CDR3 nucleotides are TGCGCCAGCCGGTCAGGGGGCACTAGCACAGATACGCAGTATTTT. It is translated as CASRSGGTSTDTQYF. This chain connects TRBV5-1 to TRBJ2-3, with 8 bases matching TRBD1. The CDR3 is 15 residues long. V shed 7 bases, J shed 0 bases, and the junction held 7 bases outside the gene matches. Germline assignment: CDR1 SGHRS and CDR2 YFSETQ. Full variable domain (rest looked up from reference TRBV5-1 and TRBJ2-3): KAGVTQTPRYLIKTRGQQVTLSCSPISGHRSVSWYQQTPGQGLQFLFEYFSETQRNKGNFPGRFSGRQFSNSRSEMNVSTLELGDSALYLCASRSGGTSTDTQYFGPGTRLTVL.

This clonotype was detected only a few times. The rearrangement joins TRBV27 to TRBJ1-2, with 7 bases fitting TRBD1. The V segment lost 6 bases and the J segment 8 bases; nucleotides outside the gene matches: 15. This CDR3 has 15 residues. Germline V CDR1 and CDR2: MNHEY, SMNVEV (reference sequence). The CDR3 DNA sequence: TGTGCCAGCAGCCTCGGGACAGCAACCTTATCCGGCTACACCTTC. Translated: CASSLGTATLSGYTF.

This chain uses TRBV29-1 with TRBJ1-1; no firm D call. V was trimmed by 1 base and J by 11 bases, leaving 14 bases between them. This CDR3 comprises 12 residues. Germline V gene data show CDR1 as SQVTM and CDR2 as ANQGSEA. The CDR3 DNA is TGCAGCGTTGAAGTAGAAGCTCTTTGGGCTTTCTTT. Its protein is CSVEVEALWAFF.

The V and J genes are TRBV7-2 and TRBJ2-7, with 12 bases identical to TRBD1. The J segment lost 6 bases and the V segment lost 4 bases, leaving 7 bases of the junction unmatched. Looked up from germline, CDR1 is SGHTA and CDR2 is FQGNSA. The CDR3 is 15 residues long. Written as DNA, the CDR3 is TGTGCCAGCAGCTCCTCCGGGACAGGGGGCAGCGAGCAGTACTTC. Its translation is CASSSSGTGGSEQYF. Based on the CDR3 plus reference TRBV7-2 and TRBJ2-7, the full variable domain is GAGVSQSPSNKVTEKGKDVELRCDPISGHTALYWYRQSLGQGLEFLIYFQGNSAPDKSGLPSDRFSAERTGGSVSTLTIQRTQQEDSAVYLCASSSSGTGGSEQYFGPGTRLTVT.

The chain uses TRBV7-8 and TRBJ2-2, with 9 bases that match TRBD1. Germline lookup yields CDR1 SGHVS and CDR2 FQNEAQ. The CDR3 loop spans 15 amino acids. The J segment lost 8 bases and the V segment lost 1 base, leaving 5 bases of the junction unmatched. CDR3 in amino acids: CASSLGTGGFGELFF. The CDR3 region has the DNA TGTGCCAGCAGCTTAGGAACAGGGGGCTTTGGGGAGCTGTTTTTT.

The chain recombines TRBV5-4 with TRBJ2-1; D is unclear. The CDR3 consists of 16 residues. In germline, CDR1 is SGHNT, CDR2 YYREEE (reference sequence). The V and J ends lost 6 bases and 4 bases respectively, with 20 bases between them. CDR3 DNA: TGTGCCAGCAACCACCCTGCAGGAATACCTTACAATGAGCAGTTCTTC. Protein product: CASNHPAGIPYNEQFF. Supplemented by reference TRBV5-4 and TRBJ2-1, the full variable domain reads ETGVTQSPTHLIKTRGQQVTLRCSSQSGHNTVSWYQQALGQGPQFIFQYYREEENGRGNFPPRFSGLQFPNYSSELNVNALELDDSALYLCASNHPAGIPYNEQFFGPGTRLTVL.

The chain uses TRBV2 and TRBJ2-5; a possible D gene is TRBD2 (6 bases). The assigned J gene may be wrong: the sequence end matches TRBJ2-7 better. Germline-derived CDR1 and CDR2 are SNHLY and FYNNEI. The CDR3 covers 15 residues. The CDR3 DNA reads TGTGCCAGCAGGCCCGGGACTCAGAAGGTCTACGAGCAGTACTTC. Protein: CASRPGTQKVYEQYF.

The chain carries TRBV9 and TRBJ2-3, with 8 bases identical to TRBD2. Germline assignment: CDR1 SGDLS and CDR2 YYNGEE. The CDR3 runs to 15 residues. V dropped 0 bases and J dropped 1; count of bases not matched to a gene: 1. The CDR3 DNA sequence: TGTGCCAGCAGCGTAGCGGGGGGGGGCACAGATACGCAGTATTTT. As protein: CASSVAGGGTDTQYF.

The chain carries TRBV20-1 and TRBJ1-2; a possible D gene is TRBD1 (5 bases). Per the germline V gene, CDR1 is DFQATT and CDR2 is SNEGSKA (reference sequence). V was shortened by 6 bases and J by 4 bases, with 15 bases between the two germline ends. This CDR3 has 13 amino acids. The CDR3, as DNA: TGCAGTGCCGCTCAACGGGGGGGCTATGGCTACACCTTC. Its protein product is CSAAQRGGYGYTF.

The J gene is TRBJ2-3, the V gene TRBV4-2, with 11 bases fitting TRBD2. The CDR3 has 15 amino acids. J lost 4 bases, V lost 6 bases, and 6 bases had no gene match. CDR1 is LGHNA and CDR2 is YNFKEQ in the germline V gene. The CDR3 reads CASSLAGGGADTQYF. For the CDR3, the DNA is TGTGCCAGCAGTCTAGCGGGGGGCGGCGCAGATACGCAGTATTTT.

This clonotype was detected many times. V gene TRBV24-1 combines with J gene TRBJ2-7; D is unresolved. The CDR3 extends over 14 amino acids. Trimming shortened V by 3 bases and J by 2 bases, and 10 bases separated the two germline ends. Per the germline V gene, CDR1 is KGHDR and CDR2 is SFDVKD. CDR3 in DNA: TGTGCCACCAGTGATACCCGGGCTACCTACGAGCAGTACTTC. Protein product: CATSDTRATYEQYF.

The chain combines TRBV4-1 with TRBJ1-2; 8 bases are a match to TRBD1. Germline V gene data show CDR1 as MGHRA and CDR2 as YSYEKL. The V segment lost 4 bases and the J segment 7 bases; nucleotides outside the gene matches: 14. The length of the CDR3 is 16 residues. The CDR3 region is CASSLDSRQGAGGYTF. CDR3 in DNA: TGCGCCAGCAGCCTCGATTCGCGGCAGGGGGCGGGTGGCTACACCTTC.

The rearrangement links TRBV7-8 to TRBJ2-7, with D possibly called TRBD1 or TRBD2 (5 bases each). The CDR3 sequence is 13 residues long. Trimming left V 4 bases short and J 5 bases short, with 12 bases between. Germline loops: CDR1 SGHVS, CDR2 FQNEAQ. CDR3 bases: TGTGCCAGCAGCTCCTGGGGGAATAACGAGCAGTACTTC. Residues: CASSSWGNNEQYF.

This clonotype was observed a single time. The V gene is TRBV4-1, the J gene TRBJ2-2, with a possible D match to TRBD2 (5 bases). Trimming stripped 7 bases from V and 0 bases from J, with 24 bases between. Germline lookup yields CDR1 MGHRA and CDR2 YSYEKL. This CDR3 region has 19 residues. The CDR3 region is CASTKGDTGLTTNTGELFF. CDR3 DNA: TGCGCCAGCACCAAGGGAGACACGGGTCTTACAACGAACACCGGGGAGCTGTTTTTT.

The V gene is TRBV3-1, the J gene TRBJ2-4; the D gene is possibly TRBD2 (5 bases). The closer fit of TRBJ2-7 to the DNA end suggests the J call may be wrong. Germline V gene lookup returns CDR1 LGHDT and CDR2 YNNKEL (reference sequence). This CDR3 comprises 14 residues. The CDR3 reads CASSPPAGNGEQYF. DNA of the CDR3: TGTGCCAGCAGCCCGCCGGCCGGGAACGGCGAGCAGTACTTC.

This clonotype was found once. The V call is TRBV6-1, the J call TRBJ1-1; perhaps TRBD1 as D (6 bases). CDR3 length: 14 amino acids. V was clipped by 7 bases and J by 2 bases, with 14 bases between them. Germline V CDR1 and CDR2: MNHNS, SASEGT. The CDR3 nucleotides read TGTGCCAGCACTCTGGACAGATTTAACACTGAAGCTTTCTTT. It specifies CASTLDRFNTEAFF.

V is TRBV14 and J is TRBJ1-4, with D unclear. V gave up 1 base and J gave up 8 bases, with 5 bases separating them. Germline V gene sequence: CDR1 SGHDN, CDR2 FVKESK. The CDR3 contains 12 residues. The DNA for the CDR3 is TGTGCCAGCAGCCAAGGAGTGGAAAAACTGTTTTTT. Its translation: CASSQGVEKLFF.

The J gene is TRBJ2-1, the V gene TRBV11-3, with 12 bases lining up with TRBD1. Germline assignment: CDR1 SGHNT and CDR2 YENEEA. With 2 bases clipped from V and 8 bases from J, the junction kept 10 bases outside the gene matches. The CDR3 length is 17 residues. CDR3 sequence: CASSLFGTGQGADEQFF. The CDR3 DNA follows: TGTGCCAGCAGCTTATTCGGGACGGGACAGGGGGCCGATGAGCAGTTCTTC.

This chain joins TRBV20-1 and TRBJ2-7; 8 nucleotides align to TRBD2. The assigned J gene may be wrong: the sequence end matches TRBJ2-5 better. In germline, CDR1 is DFQATT, CDR2 SNEGSKA (reference sequence). This CDR3 has 17 amino acids. The CDR3 DNA is TGCAGTGCTAGAGCCCATGGTCGAGCGGGGGTACAAGAGACCCAGTACTTC. This translates into CSARAHGRAGVQETQYF.

This sequence joins TRBV3-1 and TRBJ1-2, with 8 bases fitting TRBD1. The CDR3 extends over 16 amino acids. The germline gives CDR1 LGHDT, CDR2 YNNKEL (reference sequence). With V trimmed by 2 bases and J by 2 bases, 7 bases remained unmatched. The CDR3: CASSQPRDRPNYGYTF. Here the CDR3 DNA reads TGTGCCAGCAGCCAACCCCGGGACAGGCCGAACTATGGCTACACCTTC. The whole variable domain, remainder taken from reference TRBV3-1 and TRBJ1-2, is DTAVSQTPKYLVTQMGNDKSIKCEQNLGHDTMYWYKQDSKKFLKIMFSYNNKELIINETVPNRFSPKSPDKAHLNLHINSLELGDSAVYFCASSQPRDRPNYGYTFGSGTRLTVV.

In this sample, this clonotype turned up once. V and J are TRBV12-3 or TRBV12-4 and TRBJ2-3, with 9 bases lining up with TRBD2. The CDR3 is 16 amino acids. The junction had 5 bases not matched to a gene; V was cut back by 3 bases and J by 1 base. The CDR3, as DNA: TGTGCCAGCAGTTTTTTGGTAGCGGGGGGCACAGATACGCAGTATTTT. This sequence encodes CASSFLVAGGTDTQYF.

As to this clonotype: A read error may explain this, as a much larger clone is one base away. V and J are TRBV12-3 or TRBV12-4 and TRBJ2-1; D might be TRBD1 or TRBD2, each matching 5 bases. The CDR3 runs to 14 residues. V lost 6 bases and J 8 bases, leaving 17 bases between the germline ends. The CDR3 is CASSVSGPLYEQFF. DNA of the CDR3: TGTGCCAGCAGCGTCTCGGGACCCCTTTATGAGCAGTTCTTC.

This clonotype was detected a few times. The gene calls are TRBV7-2 and TRBJ2-5, with D possibly TRBD1 on 7 matching bases. This CDR3 is built from 13 residues. V lost 5 bases and J 4 bases, leaving 11 bases between the germline ends. Germline V gene data show CDR1 as SGHTA and CDR2 as FQGNSA. CDR3 loop: CASSARGAETQYF. In nucleotides, the CDR3 is TGTGCCAGCAGCGCCAGGGGGGCAGAGACCCAGTACTTC.